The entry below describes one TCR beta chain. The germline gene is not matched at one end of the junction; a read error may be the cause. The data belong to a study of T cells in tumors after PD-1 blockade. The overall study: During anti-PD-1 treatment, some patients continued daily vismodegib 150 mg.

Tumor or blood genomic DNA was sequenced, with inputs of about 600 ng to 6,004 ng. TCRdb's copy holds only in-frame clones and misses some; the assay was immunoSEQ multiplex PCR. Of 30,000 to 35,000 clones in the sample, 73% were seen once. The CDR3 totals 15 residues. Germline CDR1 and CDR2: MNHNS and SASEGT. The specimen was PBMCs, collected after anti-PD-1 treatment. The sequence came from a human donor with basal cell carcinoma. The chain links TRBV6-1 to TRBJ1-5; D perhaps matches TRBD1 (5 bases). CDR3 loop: CASSEDKYGDQPQHF. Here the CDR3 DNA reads TGTGCCAGCAGCGAAGACAAGTATGGGGACCAGCCCCAGCATTTT.